The 32 T cell receptor beta chains below come from one sample, sequenced in a study of CD8+ T cells in alopecia areata (dated by TCRdb to about 2018). Library generation was performed with the immunoSEQ multiplex PCR assay. RNA was extracted from all samples and reverse transcribed into cDNA, which served as template for TCR sequencing. In its TCRdb copy, this immuneACCESS table keeps in-frame sequences only and misses some clones. Where compared with another copy, unresolved V genes explain less than half of these, and the others have no known cause. For this sample there are around 190,000 clones; around three fifths appear just once. The leading ten clones occupy about 5.3% of the sample. The sequenced material came from CD8+ T cells sorted from blood. Every receptor here comes from a human donor in good health.

V and J are TRBV13 and TRBJ1-6, with a tentative D call TRBD1 (5 bases). Germline V gene data show CDR1 as PRHDT and CDR2 as FYEKMQ (reference sequence). CDR3 length: 14 amino acids. The V end was cut by 5 bases, the J end by 8 bases, with 13 bases between. CDR3 in DNA: TGTGCCAGCAGCGCCCCAGGGAATCATTCACCCCTCCACTTT. Translating it yields CASSAPGNHSPLHF.

This clone turned up a few times. The chain uses TRBV6-6 and TRBJ1-5; the D gene is possibly TRBD1 (5 bases). The CDR3 loop spans 15 amino acids. V lost 6 bases to trimming and J lost 0 bases, with 12 bases between them. Germline values: CDR1 MNHNY, CDR2 SVGAGI (reference sequence). The CDR3 DNA reads as TGTGCCAGCAGCCTGGTAGGGGCTAGCAATCAGCCCCAGCATTTT. It specifies CASSLVGASNQPQHF.

This chain connects TRBV2 to TRBJ1-2; 8 bases map to TRBD1. J lost 4 bases, V lost 6 bases, and 10 bases had no gene match. Germline V gene sequence: CDR1 SNHLY, CDR2 FYNNEI. This CDR3 spans 15 amino acids. CDR3 in amino acids: CASRGRDRSIYGYTF. For the CDR3, the DNA is TGTGCCAGCAGGGGGAGGGACAGGTCGATCTATGGCTACACCTTC.

The table lists this clone with a few counts. The chain has TRBV7-8 and TRBJ2-2; D might be TRBD1 (6 bases). There are 16 residues in the CDR3. Trimming cost V 0 bases and J 1 base, with 9 bases left between them. Germline values: CDR1 SGHVS, CDR2 FQNEAQ. The CDR3 loop reads CASSLAGQMNTGELFF. CDR3 sequence (DNA): TGTGCCAGCAGCTTAGCAGGACAGATGAACACCGGGGAGCTGTTTTTT. The full variable domain, rest sourced from reference TRBV7-8 and TRBJ2-2, is GAGVSQSPRYKVAKRGQDVALRCDPISGHVSLFWYQQALGQGPEFLTYFQNEAQLDKSGLPSDRFFAERPEGSVSTLKIQRTQQEDSAVYLCASSLAGQMNTGELFFGEGSRLTVL.

Comment on this clone: Within the sample, other DNA sequences also encode this same CDR3. The V and J genes are TRBV27 and TRBJ2-2; D remains ambiguous. V lost 7 bases, J lost 1 base, and 10 bases lay in between. This CDR3 comprises 14 residues. Germline CDR1 reads MNHEY; CDR2 reads SMNVEV (reference sequence). CDR3 loop: CASTSGGNTGELFF. The CDR3 coding sequence is TGTGCCAGCACCTCAGGCGGGAACACCGGGGAGCTGTTTTTT.

The rearrangement uses TRBV5-6 and TRBJ2-5; D may match TRBD1 or TRBD2 (5 bases each). This CDR3 has 14 amino acids. V lost 0 bases and J lost 4, with 10 bases in between. Looked up from germline, CDR1 is SGHDT and CDR2 is YYEEEE. CDR3 coding DNA: TGTGCCAGCAGCTTGGTTTGGGACGCAGAGACCCAGTACTTC. This translates into CASSLVWDAETQYF.

The chain has TRBV29-1 and TRBJ1-1; D is unresolved. Germline CDR1 and CDR2: SQVTM and ANQGSEA. The length of the CDR3 is 12 residues. Trimming removed 3 bases at V and 0 bases at J, with 5 bases between. CDR3 nucleotides: TGCAGCGTTGAGGCGATGAACACTGAAGCTTTCTTT. This encodes CSVEAMNTEAFF.

The chain recombines TRBV29-1 with TRBJ1-2, with 7 bases matching TRBD1. Germline assignment: CDR1 SQVTM and CDR2 ANQGSEA. This CDR3 is built from 13 residues. The trim removed 7 bases at V and 3 bases at J, leaving 8 bases unmatched. CDR3 sequence (DNA): TGCAGCGCGAGATCCGGGACAGACTATGGCTACACCTTC. It yields the protein CSARSGTDYGYTF.

Only a few counts were recorded for this clone. The chain employs TRBV5-1 and TRBJ1-1; 9 bases map to TRBD1. Per germline, CDR1 SGHRS and CDR2 YFSETQ. The CDR3 loop spans 15 amino acids. V lost 0 bases to trimming and J lost 4 bases; unmatched junction nucleotides: 4. This chain's CDR3 is CASSLEGQGITEAFF. The CDR3 DNA reads as TGCGCCAGCAGCTTGGAGGGACAGGGTATCACTGAAGCTTTCTTT. Variable domain in full (rest from reference TRBV5-1 and TRBJ1-1): KAGVTQTPRYLIKTRGQQVTLSCSPISGHRSVSWYQQTPGQGLQFLFEYFSETQRNKGNFPGRFSGRQFSNSRSEMNVSTLELGDSALYLCASSLEGQGITEAFFGQGTRLTVV.

This clone has more than one count but fewer than ten. The chain links TRBV13 to TRBJ1-1; D uncertain. Germline loops: CDR1 PRHDT, CDR2 FYEKMQ (reference sequence). CDR3 length equals 16 residues. The ends were cut back, 3 bases at V and 4 bases at J, with 18 bases in the middle. This chain's CDR3 is CASSFPIGSRGTEAFF. The CDR3, as DNA: TGTGCCAGCAGCTTCCCTATTGGGAGCCGAGGCACTGAAGCTTTCTTT.

The J gene is TRBJ1-2, the V gene TRBV29-1; no firm D call. CDR3 length: 12 residues. V lost 5 bases to trimming and J lost 1 base, with 8 bases between them. Germline loops: CDR1 SQVTM, CDR2 ANQGSEA. The CDR3 reads CSVLGNNYGYTF. As DNA, the CDR3 is TGCAGCGTTCTTGGCAATAACTATGGCTACACCTTC.

The chain uses TRBV29-1 and TRBJ1-1, with D unresolved. The CDR3 sequence is 11 residues long. Trimming took off 7 bases at V and 11 bases at J, with 17 bases between the two ends. Germline V gives CDR1 SQVTM, CDR2 ANQGSEA. The DNA of the CDR3 is TGCAGCGCGCCGTTTGACGGATCGGCTTTCTTT. Protein sequence: CSAPFDGSAFF.

This clone has only a few counts. The J gene is TRBJ2-7, the V gene TRBV9; 10 bases fit TRBD2. CDR1 is SGDLS and CDR2 is YYNGEE in the germline V gene. V lost 4 bases to trimming and J lost 5 bases; unmatched junction nucleotides: 9. This CDR3 is 15 amino acids long. DNA of the CDR3: TGTGCCAGCAGCAATGCGGGACTAGCGATTCACGAGCAGTACTTC. Encoded protein: CASSNAGLAIHEQYF.

The rearrangement links TRBV4-1 to TRBJ2-1; perhaps TRBD2 as D (7 bases). CDR1 and CDR2 (germline): MGHRA, YSYEKL. The V and J ends lost 4 bases and 12 bases respectively, with 19 bases between them. The CDR3 loop spans 14 amino acids. The CDR3 DNA follows: TGCGCCAGCAGCCCCCGAGCTAGCGGACAGCTGCAGTTCTTC. It specifies CASSPRASGQLQFF.

V gene TRBV2 combines with J gene TRBJ2-1; unclear D gene. CDR3 length: 14 amino acids. The germline V gene has CDR1 SNHLY and CDR2 FYNNEI. Trimming took 1 base from V and 10 from J, leaving 14 bases between them. CDR3 sequence (DNA): TGTGCCAGCAGTGAAGGGCCCACCTCCGGGGAGCAGTTCTTC. Translating it yields CASSEGPTSGEQFF.

This rearrangement joins TRBV27 to TRBJ1-1; weak D call: TRBD1 (5 bases). This CDR3 has 13 amino acids. The germline gives CDR1 MNHEY, CDR2 SMNVEV (reference sequence). V lost 6 bases to trimming and J lost 1 base, with 9 bases between them. CDR3 amino acids: CASRGGRNTEAFF. CDR3 nucleotides: TGTGCCAGCAGGGGGGGTCGGAACACTGAAGCTTTCTTT.

This clone was seen a few times. The rearrangement links TRBV27 to TRBJ2-6, with 7 bases fitting TRBD1. Germline lookup yields CDR1 MNHEY and CDR2 SMNVEV (reference sequence). This CDR3 spans 18 amino acids. Trimming took 2 bases from V and 0 from J; bases not matched to a gene: 7. CDR3 sequence (DNA): TGTGCCAGCAGTTTAAGACAGGGAATAGTCTCTGGGGCCAACGTCCTGACTTTC. Translating gives CASSLRQGIVSGANVLTF.

There are a few counts of this clone. The rearrangement links TRBV4-1 to TRBJ1-5; D ambiguous. Germline CDR1 is MGHRA and CDR2 is YSYEKL. V was shortened by 5 bases and J by 6 bases, with 8 bases between the two germline ends. The CDR3 is 12 amino acids. CDR3 sequence (DNA): TGCGCCAGCAGCGCAGGTAGTCAGCCCCAGCATTTT. Translating gives CASSAGSQPQHF.

In its sample, this clone was seen many times. This chain connects TRBV7-3 to TRBJ2-7; D is possibly TRBD1 (5 bases). CDR1 is SGHTA, CDR2 FQGTGA, per germline. The CDR3 is made up of 14 amino acids. V was cut by 5 bases and J by 3 bases, with 14 bases left in between. CDR3 coding DNA: TGTGCCAGCAGCCCCCGACCAGGGTACTACGAGCAGTACTTC. It yields the protein CASSPRPGYYEQYF. Using reference TRBV7-3 and TRBJ2-7 for the parts outside the CDR3, the full variable domain is GAGVSQTPSNKVTEKGKYVELRCDPISGHTALYWYRQSLGQGPEFLIYFQGTGAADDSGLPNDRFFAVRPEGSVSTLKIQRTERGDSAVYLCASSPRPGYYEQYFGPGTRLTVT.

This clone came up a few times. The chain joins TRBV2 to TRBJ2-6; the D gene is possibly TRBD1 (6 bases). The CDR3 length is 18 residues. Germline lookup yields CDR1 SNHLY and CDR2 FYNNEI. V dropped 7 bases and J dropped 0 bases, with 19 bases sitting between them. The CDR3 protein is CASTPIGQGLSGANVLTF. Written as DNA, the CDR3 is TGTGCCAGCACCCCAATAGGGCAGGGGCTCTCTGGGGCCAACGTCCTGACTTTC.

This chain links TRBV23-1 with TRBJ1-5; maybe TRBD1 (5 bases). Being an ORF, TRBV23-1 has a function that is uncertain. The CDR3 contains 16 residues. V lost 4 bases, J lost 4 bases, and 17 bases lay in between. The CDR3 is CASSPTRTPPNQPQHF. For the CDR3, the DNA is TGCGCCAGCAGTCCCACACGGACACCTCCTAATCAGCCCCAGCATTTT.

The chain recombines TRBV5-1 with TRBJ2-7, with 8 bases that match TRBD2. Unmatched junction bases numbered 7, after V lost 4 bases and J lost 4 bases. Germline assignment: CDR1 SGHRS and CDR2 YFSETQ. The CDR3 has 14 amino acids. CDR3 nucleotides: TGCGCCAGCAGCCTCGCGGGGGGAGGGTACGAGCAGTACTTC. Protein sequence: CASSLAGGGYEQYF.

The chain employs TRBV6-5 and TRBJ1-6; D call uncertain. The CDR3 has 10 residues. V was pared by 8 bases and J by 8 bases, with 4 bases between. Germline CDR1 is MNHEY and CDR2 is SVGAGI. The chain's CDR3 is CASGDSPLHF. The CDR3 DNA reads TGTGCCAGCGGTGATTCACCCCTCCACTTT.

This chain joins TRBV25-1 and TRBJ1-2, with D maybe TRBD1 (5 bases). Germline V gene data show CDR1 as MGHDK and CDR2 as SYGVNS. Deletions cut 4 bases from V and 8 bases from J, with 17 bases between. The length of the CDR3 is 14 residues. Written as DNA, the CDR3 is TGTGCCAGCAGTGCCCGGGGCTTAGGGGAAGGCTACACCTTC. It codes for CASSARGLGEGYTF.

With regard to this clone: Other DNA variants within this sample encode the same CDR3. This rearrangement joins TRBV7-2 to TRBJ2-5; maybe TRBD2 (5 bases). The V end was cut by 1 base, the J end by 5 bases, with 8 bases between. The CDR3 covers 13 residues. CDR1 and CDR2 (germline): SGHTA, FQGNSA. CDR3 coding DNA: TGTGCCAGCAGCTTAGTCGGGGTGGAGACCCAGTACTTC. Translated: CASSLVGVETQYF.

J is TRBJ1-2 and V is TRBV29-1; a possible D gene is TRBD1 (6 bases). The germline V gene encodes CDR1 SQVTM and CDR2 ANQGSEA. The length of the CDR3 is 13 residues. V lost 3 bases and J 3 bases, leaving 11 bases between the germline ends. CDR3 nucleotide sequence: TGCAGCGTTGACGGAGGGGGAGACTATGGCTACACCTTC. Translation: CSVDGGGDYGYTF.

The V call is TRBV5-1, the J call TRBJ2-7, with TRBD1 matching over 11 bases. The CDR3 loop spans 15 amino acids. Germline V gene data show CDR1 as SGHRS and CDR2 as YFSETQ. Trimming at V came to 2 bases and at J to 3 bases, leaving 4 bases not matched to a gene. The CDR3 bases are TGCGCCAGCAGCTTTGGGACAGGGGGAAACTACGAGCAGTACTTC. Amino acids: CASSFGTGGNYEQYF.

The V call is TRBV27, the J call TRBJ2-1; the match to TRBD2 covers 12 bases. Germline V CDR1 and CDR2: MNHEY, SMNVEV (reference sequence). This CDR3 spans 16 amino acids. Trimming cost V 2 bases and J 7 bases; bases outside gene matches: 6. CDR3 sequence reads: CASSLLLAGGPNEQFF. DNA for the CDR3: TGTGCCAGCAGTTTACTCCTAGCGGGGGGGCCTAATGAGCAGTTCTTC.

The chain links TRBV30 to TRBJ2-7; D is perhaps TRBD2 (7 bases). The CDR3 sequence is 13 residues long. The V gene lost 2 bases and the J gene lost 5 bases, with 13 bases spanning the gap. The germline V gene has CDR1 GTSNPN and CDR2 SVGIG (reference sequence). The CDR3 nucleotides read TGTGCCTGGAGTTGGGGGGGCTGGGACGAGCAGTACTTC. It encodes CAWSWGGWDEQYF.

The V gene is TRBV7-8, the J gene TRBJ2-7; 7 bases align to TRBD1. There are 13 residues in the CDR3. Trimming took 4 bases from V and 0 from J; bases not matched to a gene: 0. Germline V lookup: CDR1 SGHVS, CDR2 FQNEAQ. CDR3 sequence (DNA): TGTGCCAGCAGCTGGGACAGCTCCTACGAGCAGTACTTC. It codes for CASSWDSSYEQYF.

The gene calls are TRBV30 and TRBJ2-6; a possible D gene is TRBD1 (6 bases). Looked up from germline, CDR1 is GTSNPN and CDR2 is SVGIG (reference sequence). Trimming shortened V by 4 bases and J by 0 bases, and 7 bases separated the two germline ends. CDR3 length equals 14 residues. The CDR3 coding sequence is TGTGCCTGGACACAGGGCTCTGGGGCCAACGTCCTGACTTTC. Translation: CAWTQGSGANVLTF.

This chain joins TRBV9 and TRBJ1-2, with D perhaps matching TRBD1 (5 bases). Trimming shortened V by 0 bases and J by 4 bases, and 10 bases separated the two germline ends. This CDR3 has 14 amino acids. Germline CDR1 reads SGDLS; CDR2 reads YYNGEE. The CDR3, as DNA: TGTGCCAGCAGCGTAGCTACGGGGGTCTATGGCTACACCTTC. Protein sequence: CASSVATGVYGYTF.